A selection of T cell receptor beta chains follows, all from one sample in a study of shared clonotypes between healthy human individuals. Assay: immunoSEQ multiplex PCR; the TCRdb copy retains only in-frame clones and omits some. The sample consists of around 700,000 clones, about three quarters of them appearing once. The sequenced sample was memory CD4+ T cells sorted from blood. The receptors here all came from a woman aged 25 to 39 in good health. Both conserved end residues are part of each CDR3. D genes are given only for firm matches. Clone size, where shown, is once, few, many, or a class for clones that have expanded.

d_call	v_call	j_call	clone_size	cdr3_aa	cdr3_nt
-	TRBV7-8	TRBJ2-7	-	CASSSGRGPSSYEQYF	TGTGCCAGCAGCTCCGGGCGAGGGCCAAGCTCCTACGAGCAGTACTTC
-	TRBV28	TRBJ1-5	-	CASSSADQPQHF	TGTGCCAGCAGTTCAGCTGATCAGCCCCAGCATTTT
-	TRBV29-1	TRBJ1-1	once	CSAKGFLNTEAFF	TGCAGCGCCAAGGGGTTTTTGAACACTGAAGCTTTCTTT
TRBD1	TRBV6-1	TRBJ1-3	-	CASSVGTGNGWSQGTIYF	TGTGCCAGCAGTGTAGGGACAGGGAACGGGTGGTCCCAGGGCACCATATATTTT
-	TRBV19	TRBJ2-1	-	CASSPMREWRNEQFF	TGTGCCAGTAGTCCTATGAGGGAGTGGAGGAATGAGCAGTTCTTC
-	TRBV19	TRBJ1-2	many	CATWDVGGYGYTF	TGTGCCACGTGGGACGTTGGAGGCTATGGCTACACCTTC
-	TRBV7-8	TRBJ1-6	-	CASSRDGSSYNSPLHF	TGTGCCAGCAGCCGGGACGGCAGCTCCTATAATTCACCCCTCCACTTT
-	TRBV27	TRBJ1-5	-	CASSQGDSSQPQHF	TGTGCCAGCAGTCAGGGAGACTCCAGTCAGCCCCAGCATTTT
-	TRBV10-2	TRBJ1-1	-	CASSDEPLRGAFF	TGCGCCAGCAGTGACGAACCTCTAAGAGGAGCTTTCTTT
-	TRBV6-5	TRBJ2-3	-	CASGSTEGVDTQYF	TGTGCCAGCGGATCAACCGAAGGGGTAGATACGCAGTATTTT
-	TRBV28	TRBJ1-5	-	CASSSRRYSNQPQHF	TGTGCCAGCAGTTCCCGGCGGTATAGCAATCAGCCCCAGCATTTT
-	TRBV5-1	TRBJ2-7	once	CASSSTGFAYEQYF	TGCGCCAGCAGCTCTACAGGGTTTGCCTACGAGCAGTACTTC
TRBD1	TRBV4-1	TRBJ1-4	-	CASSNRDRSEKLFF	TGCGCCAGCAGCAACCGGGACAGGTCGGAAAAACTGTTTTTT
-	TRBV7-6	TRBJ2-3	few	CASSLEHSTDTQYF	TGTGCCAGCAGCTTAGAGCATAGCACAGATACGCAGTATTTT
TRBD2	TRBV25-1	TRBJ2-2	few	CASSEYGLAGRIGELFF	TGTGCCAGCAGTGAATATGGACTAGCGGGACGGATCGGGGAGCTGTTTTTT
-	TRBV6-6	TRBJ1-2	few	CASSPHFTYNYGYTF	TGTGCCAGCAGCCCCCACTTCACATACAACTATGGCTACACCTTC
TRBD2	TRBV6-1	TRBJ2-7	-	CASSGGLGSYEQYF	TGTGCCAGCAGTGGGGGACTAGGCTCCTACGAGCAGTACTTC
-	TRBV25-1	TRBJ2-1	few	CASSRWGEGHNEQFF	TGTGCCAGCAGTCGGTGGGGCGAGGGGCACAATGAGCAGTTCTTC
TRBD1	TRBV6-5	TRBJ2-3	-	CASSSGQGYTDTQYF	TGTGCCAGCAGTTCGGGACAGGGGTACACAGATACGCAGTATTTT
-	TRBV27	TRBJ2-2	-	CASSLEAFGELFF	TGTGCCAGCAGTTTAGAGGCCTTCGGGGAGCTGTTTTTT
-	TRBV18	TRBJ2-2	few	CASSPPSVAGELFF	TGTGCCAGCTCACCACCCTCCGTGGCCGGGGAGCTGTTTTTT
-	TRBV28	TRBJ2-5	-	CASSYPYPQEETQYF	TGTGCCAGCAGTTATCCCTACCCCCAAGAAGAGACCCAGTACTTC